This passage covers 11 T cell receptor beta chains from one sample sequenced in a study of T-cell memory formation after mild COVID-19. TCRdb ran MiXCR on the 5' RACE reads and lists one entry per CDR3 protein. The sample has roughly 550,000 distinct CDR3 sequences; about a fifth are singletons. The sequencing sample was made of PBMCs or a T cell subset sorted from them (not recorded which). The receptors stem from an adult woman who had mild COVID-19 (a few samples of this study predate the infection). Cell type and time point are not known.

This clonotype was observed a handful of times. The chain combines TRBV7-9 with TRBJ2-7, with D possibly being TRBD1 or TRBD2 (5 bases each). The CDR3 runs to 15 residues. CDR1 and CDR2 from the germline V gene are SEHNR and FQNEAQ (reference sequence). V was trimmed by 1 base and J by 0 bases, leaving 10 bases between them. The CDR3, as DNA: TGTGCCAGCAGCTTAGTCGGGACGCACTCCTACGAGCAGTACTTC. Residues: CASSLVGTHSYEQYF.

The sample holds a few counts of this clonotype. This sequence joins TRBV29-1 and TRBJ1-1; 7 bases are shared with TRBD1. V lost 6 bases to trimming and J lost 1 base; unmatched junction nucleotides: 11. CDR1 is SQVTM and CDR2 is ANQGSEA in the germline V gene. There are 15 residues in the CDR3. The CDR3, as DNA: TGCAGCGTGTACGACTCGACAGGGAAGAACACTGAAGCTTTCTTT. Its translation: CSVYDSTGKNTEAFF.

Only a few counts were recorded for this clonotype. The J gene is TRBJ2-2, the V gene TRBV12-3 or TRBV12-4, with TRBD1 matching 7 bases. There are 16 residues in the CDR3. J lost 2 bases, V lost 5 bases, and 8 bases had no gene match. CDR3 bases: TGTGCCAGCAGTCGAACCGGGACAGTTAACACCGGGGAGCTGTTTTTT. It is translated as CASSRTGTVNTGELFF.

In this sample, this clonotype turned up a few times. This chain joins TRBV6-5 and TRBJ2-5; D may be TRBD2 (5 bases). Germline values: CDR1 MNHEY, CDR2 SVGAGI. CDR3 length equals 14 residues. V gave up 0 bases and J gave up 5 bases, with 10 bases separating them. CDR3 sequence: CASSYSTGYETQYF. The CDR3 DNA reads TGTGCCAGCAGTTACTCGACGGGGTACGAGACCCAGTACTTC.

V is TRBV7-9 and J is TRBJ1-2; no firm D call. CDR3 length: 14 amino acids. Germline CDR1 reads SEHNR; CDR2 reads FQNEAQ (reference sequence). V lost 3 bases to trimming and J lost 4 bases, with 12 bases between them. CDR3 DNA sequence: TGTGCCAGCAGCTTGTCACAGCATTCCTATGGCTACACCTTC. Encoded protein: CASSLSQHSYGYTF.

V gene TRBV24-1 combines with J gene TRBJ2-7; D may match TRBD1 or TRBD2 (5 bases each). V gave up 4 bases and J gave up 5 bases, with 20 bases separating them. There are 16 residues in the CDR3. Per the germline V gene, CDR1 is KGHDR and CDR2 is SFDVKD. The CDR3 nucleotides are TGTGCCACCAGTGACCGACAGCCCCGGGGCTGGGACGAGCAGTACTTC. It encodes CATSDRQPRGWDEQYF.

V is TRBV21-1 and J is TRBJ2-4. TRBV21-1 counts as a pseudogene. The CDR3 runs to 11 residues. The CDR3 sequence: CASNKKNIQYF. CDR3 DNA: TGTGCCAGCAATAAGAAAAACATTCAGTACTTC.

The V call is TRBV11-2, the J call TRBJ2-3, with D possibly TRBD2 on 7 matching bases. The CDR3 loop spans 15 amino acids. Germline V gene lookup returns CDR1 SGHAT and CDR2 FQNNGV. V lost 4 bases to trimming and J lost 6 bases, with 17 bases between them. CDR3 nucleotide sequence: TGTGCCAGCAGCTATAGCGGGCAGAGGGGGGATACGCAGTATTTT. Amino acids: CASSYSGQRGDTQYF.

This chain joins TRBV2 and TRBJ2-7, with a possible D match to TRBD2 (7 bases). V gave up 4 bases and J gave up 6 bases, with 19 bases separating them. This CDR3 is 15 amino acids long. CDR1 is SNHLY, CDR2 FYNNEI, per germline. Here the CDR3 reads CASSGDAGALGEQYF. The CDR3 DNA reads TGTGCCAGCAGTGGGGATGCGGGGGCGTTGGGCGAGCAGTACTTC.

The chain joins TRBV4-1 to TRBJ1-4; TRBD1 is a possible D gene (5 bases). CDR1 is MGHRA, CDR2 YSYEKL, per germline. The V and J ends lost 0 bases and 6 bases respectively, with 14 bases between them. The CDR3 length is 16 residues. CDR3 sequence (DNA): TGCGCCAGCAGCCAAGATCATAGGACAATGGATGAAAAACTGTTTTTT. This gives the protein CASSQDHRTMDEKLFF.

The rearrangement uses TRBV4-3 and TRBJ1-4; D perhaps matches TRBD1 (6 bases). The germline V and J ends were trimmed by 0 bases and 7 bases, with 18 bases remaining between them. The V gene's germline CDR1 is LGHNA and CDR2 YSLEER. The CDR3 spans 17 residues. CDR3 coding DNA: TGCGCCAGCAGCCAAGATGGTATGACAGGCGGAGGTGAAAAACTGTTTTTT. Residues: CASSQDGMTGGGEKLFF.